One TCR beta chain is described in this entry. Measured with immunoSEQ multiplex PCR; TCRdb has only the in-frame clones, and not every one. Of 360,000 or so clones in the sample, roughly 90% were seen once. The CDR3 spans 14 residues. Per the germline V gene, CDR1 is LNHDA and CDR2 is SQIVND (reference sequence). Trimming cost V 7 bases and J 0 bases, with 9 bases left between them. This sample was taken from a study of blood T cell repertoires in COVID-19. In the study overall: From the United States, Italy and Spain came samples of acute and convalescent COVID-19.

V and J are TRBV19 and TRBJ2-2; a weak D match, TRBD1 (5 bases). This receptor was identified in a woman in her 30s who had been exposed to COVID-19. Source material: PBMCs or T cells enriched from blood (not recorded which). CDR3 sequence reads: CASKGASNTGELFF. The CDR3 nucleotides read TGTGCCAGTAAAGGGGCTTCGAACACCGGGGAGCTGTTTTTT.